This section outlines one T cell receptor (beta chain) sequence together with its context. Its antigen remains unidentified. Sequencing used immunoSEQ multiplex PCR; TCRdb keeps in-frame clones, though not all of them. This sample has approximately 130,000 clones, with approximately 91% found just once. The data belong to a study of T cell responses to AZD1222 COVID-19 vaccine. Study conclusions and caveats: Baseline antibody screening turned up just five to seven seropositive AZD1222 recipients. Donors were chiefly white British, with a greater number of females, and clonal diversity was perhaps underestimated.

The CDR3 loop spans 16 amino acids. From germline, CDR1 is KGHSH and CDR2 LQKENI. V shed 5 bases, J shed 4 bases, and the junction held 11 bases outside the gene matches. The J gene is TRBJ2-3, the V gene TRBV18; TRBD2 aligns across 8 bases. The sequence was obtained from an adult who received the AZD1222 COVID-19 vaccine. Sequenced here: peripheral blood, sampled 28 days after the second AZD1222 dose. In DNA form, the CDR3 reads TGTGCCAGCTCATTATCCGGGACTAGTGTCTCAGATACGCAGTATTTT. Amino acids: CASSLSGTSVSDTQYF.